This T cell receptor (beta chain) derives from a study of beta chain features in type 1 diabetes (dated 2018 in TCRdb). With regard to the full study: Patients and healthy donors did not differ in mean age, gender distribution, total cell number or subset yield. A total of about 110,000,000 sorted cells were examined across all samples, and a strong correlation was observed between cell number per subset and RNA yield. The study compared TCRB repertoires of sorted circulating CD4+ T cell subsets between recently diagnosed type 1 diabetes patients and matched healthy donors. Naive and central memory subsets were obtained from all 30 or so donors, but regulatory and stem cell-like memory subsets were isolated from only 8 patients and 8 healthy donors. Paper-wide results and their limitations: Naive, central memory and regulatory TCRB repertoires appeared to be more alike among patients than among healthy donors. PCR may preferentially amplify shorter templates, but because patient and control samples were amplified and corrected together, any resulting skew would affect both groups equally. Because the HLA sub-analyses included only small numbers of individuals, any influence of HLA type on TCRB rearrangement was left unresolved. Because cDNA rather than genomic DNA was sequenced, highly expressing activated cells could have been over-represented, although no difference in activation and CD3 levels was found between groups. In all four CD4+ subsets, TCRB CDR3 length was moderately but significantly shorter in type 1 diabetes patients. At VDJ recombination sites, patients with type 1 diabetes made fewer insertions and deleted more nucleotides, a pattern implying thymic rearrangement abnormalities.

A single peripheral blood draw of about 116 mL on average was collected from each donor into heparinised tubes. A BD FACSAria II and a panel including CD45RO, CCR7, CD25, CD127, CD95 and CD27 were used to sort naive, central memory, regulatory and stem cell-like memory CD4+ T cells. Every sorted population had a purity above 95%. Right away, PBMCs were isolated by Lymphoprep density gradient centrifugation and were stained directly, with no culture step. To minimize batch effects, samples were stained and sorted in pairs, one healthy donor with one patient per experiment. The entire isolated RNA was reverse transcribed using the High Capacity cDNA Reverse Transcription Kit, and thus expressed TCRB transcripts were sequenced. Naive, central memory and regulatory T cell samples underwent deep immunoSEQ sequencing, averaging about 3.57 million total reads per sample. After sorted cells were lysed in RLT buffer, RNA was extracted with DNase-treated RNeasy Micro or Mini kits, with the choice depending on cell number. To prevent cross-contamination, each cell subset was processed individually, whereas patient and healthy donor samples were processed jointly. The immunoSEQ multiplex PCR was used to amplify TCRB sequences from cDNA, yielding 87-bp fragments that span the CDR3 region. The amplicons were sequenced using the Illumina HiSeq platform. The source study handled its data this way. Synthetic template baselines were used to correct PCR bias computationally, reads within Hamming distance 2 were collapsed together, and singletons that could not be merged were discarded. Reads were aligned against IMGT to assign V, D and J genes, CDR3 length and insertions or deletions at six rearrangement sites. Within each subset, clonotype counts were normalized to sorted cell number, after which true diversity and Gini coefficients were computed with the tcR R package. Repertoire sharing was quantified using the overlap coefficient calculated on TCRB nucleotide sequences. In its TCRdb copy, this immuneACCESS table keeps in-frame sequences only and misses some clones. Where compared with another copy, unresolved V genes explain less than half of these, and the others have no known cause. The D gene and trimming were derived from the DNA, and the V and J assignments and clone size from that table. Counted in this sample were under 200,000 clones; 10% of them appeared once. The ten top clones hold more than 0.45% of the sample.

The table lists this clone with a few counts. Its antigen is unknown. No much larger clone is present one base from it, and per-base qualities are unavailable. This clonotype originated in a man aged 30 to 45 with type 1 diabetes. Sequencing used central memory CD4+ T cells from blood.

CDR3 sequence: CASTGTGANQPQHF. The DNA reads as follows: TGTGCCAGTACCGGGACAGGGGCCAATCAGCCCCAGCATTTT. Recombination linked TRBV5-4 to TRBJ1-5, and 10 junction bases match TRBD1. The germline V gene (reference sequence) sets CDR1 to SGHNT and CDR2 to YYREEE. The CDR3 runs 14 residues from the cysteine to the phenylalanine. Left in the record is the CDR3 DNA by itself, 42 bases read in frame from the first base. Germline trimming amounts to 8 bases on V and 3 bases on J, with 5 as the count of junction bases outside the gene matches.